These 28 T cell receptor beta chains came from one sample sequenced in a study of human T cells and chemical hapten exposure. Time point defined: patch test 3, about 24 weeks after DPC sensitization. The sample's treatment: therapeutic diphenylcyclopropenone sensitization with weekly scalp DPC. One entry per CDR3 protein results from TCRdb running MiXCR on the RACE reads. The sample records 210,000 or so distinct CDR3 sequences, around 25% being singletons. Sequencing used whole blood, obtained in connection with sensitization to the hapten diphenylcyclopropenone (DPC). Receptors were obtained from a woman in her 40s with alopecia areata. Some clones in this sample may be carry-over from other donors' samples.

The chain is built from TRBV10-3 and TRBJ1-5; D possibly corresponds to TRBD1 (5 bases). Germline V lookup: CDR1 ENHRY, CDR2 SYGVKD. The CDR3 runs to 13 residues. V lost 3 bases and J 3 bases, leaving 6 bases between the germline ends. The DNA of the CDR3 is TGTGCCATCAGTGAACAGGACAATCAGCCCCAGCATTTT. Translating it yields CAISEQDNQPQHF.

The chain employs TRBV10-3 and TRBJ2-7, with a tentative D call TRBD2 (7 bases). Deletions cut 10 bases from V and 6 bases from J, with 19 bases between. Looked up from germline, CDR1 is ENHRY and CDR2 is SYGVKD. The CDR3 loop spans 13 amino acids. CDR3: CATRGGGPLEQYF. The CDR3 region has the DNA TGTGCCACCCGAGGGGGAGGGCCCCTCGAGCAGTACTTC.

V is TRBV7-3 and J is TRBJ2-2, with D possibly being TRBD2 (7 bases). Trimming pared 2 bases from V and 0 bases from J, leaving 10 bases between. This CDR3 region has 16 residues. Germline V gene sequence: CDR1 SGHTA, CDR2 FQGTGA. CDR3 protein: CASSLVGGPNTGELFF. CDR3 bases: TGTGCCAGCAGCTTAGTCGGGGGGCCGAACACCGGGGAGCTGTTTTTT.

V and J are TRBV4-3 and TRBJ2-3; 9 nucleotides line up with TRBD2. The CDR3 length is 19 residues. Germline values: CDR1 LGHNA, CDR2 YSLEER. Trimming at V came to 0 bases and at J to 3 bases, leaving 13 bases not matched to a gene. CDR3 amino acids: CASSQEGGYGGRATDTQYF. The CDR3 nucleotides are TGCGCCAGCAGCCAAGAAGGGGGATATGGCGGGAGGGCTACAGATACGCAGTATTTT.

J is TRBJ2-7 and V is TRBV6-2 or TRBV6-3; 10 bases match TRBD1. Trimming at V came to 7 bases and at J to 5 bases, leaving 5 bases not matched to a gene. Per germline, CDR1 MNHEY and CDR2 SVGEGT. This CDR3 has 13 amino acids. The CDR3 sequence is CASTDRGPDEQYF. In DNA, the CDR3 is TGTGCCAGCACTGACAGGGGGCCAGACGAGCAGTACTTC.

V gene TRBV5-1 combines with J gene TRBJ2-5, with D tentatively TRBD2 (6 bases). Germline values: CDR1 SGHRS, CDR2 YFSETQ. V dropped 3 bases and J dropped 9 bases, with 21 bases sitting between them. This CDR3 has 15 amino acids. The CDR3 loop reads CASSSLDSRSGAQYF. The CDR3 DNA reads as TGCGCCAGCAGCTCCCTCGACAGCCGTTCGGGGGCCCAGTACTTC.

The V and J genes are TRBV11-3 and TRBJ2-3; 13 bases are shared with TRBD2. Germline V CDR1 and CDR2: SGHNT, YENEEA. With 5 bases clipped from V and 6 bases from J, the junction kept 11 bases outside the gene matches. The CDR3 extends over 17 amino acids. CDR3 amino acids: CASSRAAGTSGMDTQYF. The CDR3 DNA reads as TGTGCCAGCAGCCGAGCGGCCGGGACTAGCGGGATGGATACGCAGTATTTT.

This clonotype was seen repeatedly, ten times or more. This chain links TRBV28 with TRBJ2-4, with TRBD2 matching 7 bases. V shed 7 bases and J 1 base; nucleotides not matched to a gene: 10. Looked up from germline, CDR1 is MDHEN and CDR2 is SYDVKM. There are 16 residues in the CDR3. Here the CDR3 reads CASTPSGGPAKNIQYF. The CDR3 DNA sequence: TGTGCCAGCACCCCTTCGGGGGGTCCGGCCAAAAACATTCAGTACTTC.

This clonotype was found a few times. This chain's CDR3 is CSALASGLAKNIQYF. CDR3 nucleotide sequence: TGCAGTGCGCTAGCTAGCGGACTAGCCAAAAACATTCAGTACTTC. The genes are TRBV20-1 and TRBJ2-4; 7 bases match TRBD2. Germline CDR1 and CDR2: DFQATT and SNEGSKA (reference sequence). Trimming at V came to 6 bases and at J to 0 bases, leaving 8 bases not matched to a gene. The length of the CDR3 is 15 residues.

This rearrangement joins TRBV2 to TRBJ1-5, with D possibly being TRBD1 (5 bases). Germline CDR1 reads SNHLY; CDR2 reads FYNNEI. CDR3 length: 14 residues. V lost 7 bases, J lost 0 bases, and 10 bases lay in between. CDR3 amino acids: CASTDSHSNQPQHF. The CDR3 nucleotides read TGTGCCAGCACCGACAGCCATAGCAATCAGCCCCAGCATTTT. The entire variable domain, with the rest obtained from reference TRBV2 and TRBJ1-5, is as follows: EPEVTQTPSHQVTQMGQEVILRCVPISNHLYFYWYRQILGQKVEFLVSFYNNEISEKSEIFDDQFSVERPDGSNFTLKIRSTKLEDSAMYFCASTDSHSNQPQHFGDGTRLSIL.

The chain joins TRBV5-6 to TRBJ2-1; D call uncertain. Germline assignment: CDR1 SGHDT and CDR2 YYEEEE. Deletions cut 0 bases from V and 3 bases from J, with 7 bases between. The CDR3 has 14 amino acids. The chain's CDR3 is CASSLAQSYNEQFF. In nucleotides, the CDR3 is TGTGCCAGCAGCTTGGCTCAGAGCTACAATGAGCAGTTCTTC.

This chain joins TRBV7-8 and TRBJ2-4; 9 bases are shared with TRBD1. The germline CDR1 and CDR2 sequences are SGHVS and FQNEAQ. The CDR3 is 16 residues long. V shed 5 bases and J 6 bases; nucleotides not matched to a gene: 11. The CDR3 loop is CASSPSRTGVINIQYF. The CDR3 DNA reads as TGTGCCAGCAGCCCCTCCCGGACAGGGGTTATAAACATTCAGTACTTC.

This clonotype was seen a handful of times. This sequence joins TRBV4-3 and TRBJ2-6; weak D call: TRBD2 (5 bases). Trimming removed 3 bases from V and 4 bases from J, with 7 bases in between. The CDR3 runs 14 residues. Germline V gene sequence: CDR1 LGHNA, CDR2 YSLEER. This CDR3 reads CASSQRRGANVLTF. The CDR3 DNA sequence: TGCGCCAGCAGCCAGCGGAGGGGGGCCAACGTCCTGACTTTC.

The rearrangement uses TRBV28 and TRBJ1-5, with TRBD1 identical over 8 bases. Germline V gene data show CDR1 as MDHEN and CDR2 as SYDVKM. V shed 10 bases and J 6 bases; nucleotides not matched to a gene: 11. The CDR3 sequence is 14 residues long. CDR3 in amino acids: CATLRDRGFQPQHF. The CDR3, as DNA: TGTGCCACCTTGAGAGACAGGGGCTTTCAGCCCCAGCATTTT.

This clonotype was detected a few times. The chain links TRBV28 to TRBJ2-7; D may be TRBD1 or TRBD2 (5 bases each). Per the germline V gene, CDR1 is MDHEN and CDR2 is SYDVKM. This CDR3 spans 15 amino acids. V gave up 8 bases and J gave up 4 bases, with 21 bases separating them. CDR3 residues: CASGPDKGRRYEQYF. The CDR3 nucleotides read TGTGCCAGCGGACCCGATAAGGGACGGCGATACGAGCAGTACTTC.

The chain uses TRBV20-1 and TRBJ1-5; D perhaps matches TRBD1 (6 bases). The CDR3 runs to 14 residues. Per the germline V gene, CDR1 is DFQATT and CDR2 is SNEGSKA (reference sequence). V was shortened by 2 bases and J by 2 bases, with 10 bases between the two germline ends. The CDR3 reads CSARRGGRNQPQHF. DNA for the CDR3: TGCAGTGCTAGAAGGGGGGGACGCAATCAGCCCCAGCATTTT.

This clonotype showed up many times. The chain links TRBV27 to TRBJ1-1; D remains unclear. This CDR3 has 11 amino acids. In germline, CDR1 is MNHEY, CDR2 SMNVEV (reference sequence). V lost 8 bases to trimming and J lost 6 bases, with 10 bases between them. CDR3 DNA sequence: TGTGCCAGCTCCGGACCACCTGAAGCTTTCTTT. Residues: CASSGPPEAFF.

This clonotype was seen more than once but under ten times. The chain carries TRBV4-3 and TRBJ2-7; 12 bases line up with TRBD2. Germline V gene data show CDR1 as LGHNA and CDR2 as YSLEER. Unmatched junction bases numbered 1, after V lost 0 bases and J lost 4 bases. CDR3 length: 15 amino acids. Here the CDR3 DNA reads TGCGCCAGCAGCCAAGAAACTAGCGGGAGGTACGAGCAGTACTTC. This codes for CASSQETSGRYEQYF.

V usage is TRBV28 and J usage is TRBJ2-3; D unresolved. The CDR3 length is 16 residues. Trimming stripped 7 bases from V and 1 base from J, with 18 bases between. Germline CDR1 is MDHEN and CDR2 is SYDVKM. CDR3 nucleotides: TGTGCCAGCACCCCCAGGCGAAAAAAGCGCACAGATACGCAGTATTTT. Translating it yields CASTPRRKKRTDTQYF.

The rearrangement links TRBV28 to TRBJ2-7; possible D gene TRBD2, 6 bases. The germline V gene has CDR1 MDHEN and CDR2 SYDVKM. The CDR3 contains 12 residues. The V and J ends lost 2 bases and 7 bases respectively, with 9 bases between them. The CDR3 sequence is CASSLLAREQYF. Here the CDR3 DNA reads TGTGCCAGCAGTTTACTAGCGAGAGAGCAGTACTTC.

This clonotype was seen repeatedly, ten times or more. The V and J genes are TRBV7-9 and TRBJ2-5; D is uncertain. V was trimmed by 6 bases and J by 5 bases, leaving 16 bases between them. The CDR3 sequence is 14 residues long. Germline lookup yields CDR1 SEHNR and CDR2 FQNEAQ (reference sequence). In DNA form, the CDR3 reads TGTGCCAGCAGGAATCCTAGGTCTGGGGAGACCCAGTACTTC. It is translated as CASRNPRSGETQYF.

CDR3 nucleotide sequence: TGCAGCGTTGGAGGGGGGCGGGATCAGCCCCAGCATTTT. As protein: CSVGGGRDQPQHF. V usage is TRBV29-1 and J usage is TRBJ1-5; weak D call: TRBD1 (6 bases). Trimming removed 4 bases from V and 5 bases from J, with 12 bases in between. Germline loops: CDR1 SQVTM, CDR2 ANQGSEA. There are 13 residues in the CDR3.

This clonotype was seen a few times. The rearrangement links TRBV6-2 or TRBV6-3 to TRBJ2-5, with 9 bases fitting TRBD2. Unmatched junction bases numbered 14, after V lost 6 bases and J lost 3 bases. The CDR3 totals 17 residues. The V gene's germline CDR1 is MNHEY and CDR2 SVGEGT. CDR3 loop: CASRQIAGEDGKETQYF. The DNA for the CDR3 is TGTGCCAGCAGGCAAATAGCGGGAGAAGATGGGAAAGAGACCCAGTACTTC.

J is TRBJ2-2 and V is TRBV2; D gene uncertain. This CDR3 is built from 13 residues. Trimming cost V 6 bases and J 2 bases, with 7 bases left between them. Germline CDR1 reads SNHLY; CDR2 reads FYNNEI. The CDR3 region is CASRADNTGELFF. The DNA for the CDR3 is TGTGCCAGCAGAGCAGATAACACCGGGGAGCTGTTTTTT.

The gene calls are TRBV10-3 and TRBJ2-7; TRBD2 aligns across 10 bases. Germline V gene sequence: CDR1 ENHRY, CDR2 SYGVKD. CDR3 length equals 16 residues. J lost 5 bases, V lost 0 bases, and 7 bases had no gene match. Here the CDR3 reads CAISESTSSGSHEQYF. The CDR3, as DNA: TGTGCCATCAGTGAGTCGACATCTAGCGGGAGCCACGAGCAGTACTTC.

This clonotype turned up a few times. The rearrangement joins TRBV7-2 to TRBJ2-3; TRBD2 is a possible D gene (6 bases). The germline gives CDR1 SGHTA, CDR2 FQGNSA. The V gene lost 2 bases and the J gene lost 0 bases, with 15 bases spanning the gap. This CDR3 comprises 17 residues. CDR3 bases: TGTGCCAGCAGCTTACAGCATGGGACTTCAAGCACAGATACGCAGTATTTT. Its translation: CASSLQHGTSSTDTQYF.

V is TRBV25-1 and J is TRBJ1-2; D is possibly TRBD1 (5 bases). CDR3 length equals 15 residues. Germline V gene data show CDR1 as MGHDK and CDR2 as SYGVNS. The V end was cut by 5 bases, the J end by 4 bases, with 17 bases between. The CDR3 is CASSPPGEGSYGYTF. The CDR3 region has the DNA TGTGCCAGCAGTCCCCCTGGTGAGGGGTCCTATGGCTACACCTTC.

This clonotype was detected only a few times. This chain joins TRBV2 and TRBJ1-1; D gene unclear. Looked up from germline, CDR1 is SNHLY and CDR2 is FYNNEI. The CDR3 extends over 15 amino acids. The V and J ends lost 6 bases and 4 bases respectively, with 18 bases between them. This CDR3 is CASSAQEMIVTEAFF. The CDR3 bases are TGTGCCAGCAGCGCGCAGGAGATGATCGTCACTGAAGCTTTCTTT.